The 20 T cell receptor beta chains listed next were all sequenced from one sample in a study of cytomegalovirus exposure and HLA in healthy donors. Researchers ran the PCR with 60 Vbeta and 13 Jbeta primers. Using immunoSEQ multiplex PCR, the repertoire was profiled, and TCRdb retains in-frame clones only, with some absent. Seen here are around 57,000 clones, more than 70% observed once, and the top ten hold approximately 1.5%. The source material was PBMCs. The receptors derive from a man aged 25 to 40 in good health and CMV-seropositive.

The chain is built from TRBV5-1 and TRBJ2-5, with 7 bases identical to TRBD1. Germline lookup yields CDR1 SGHRS and CDR2 YFSETQ. The CDR3 loop spans 14 amino acids. The J segment lost 5 bases and the V segment lost 7 bases, leaving 11 bases of the junction unmatched. The CDR3 region has the DNA TGCGCCAGCGCCCTGGGACAGAAGGCTGAGACCCAGTACTTC. It translates to CASALGQKAETQYF.

V gene TRBV27 combines with J gene TRBJ2-2; 9 bases fit TRBD1. Germline CDR1 is MNHEY and CDR2 is SMNVEV (reference sequence). The CDR3 is 15 residues long. V lost 6 bases and J lost 7; bases outside the gene matches: 9. The DNA of the CDR3 is TGTGCCAGCAGAGGCACACAGGGGGCGAACGGGGAGCTGTTTTTT. It is translated as CASRGTQGANGELFF.

This clone was seen once. The rearrangement uses TRBV5-4 and TRBJ2-5; the D gene is possibly TRBD2 (6 bases). This CDR3 comprises 14 residues. Per the germline V gene, CDR1 is SGHNT and CDR2 is YYREEE (reference sequence). V was trimmed by 7 bases and J by 5 bases, leaving 18 bases between them. The CDR3 protein is CASQTFSGEETQYF. The DNA for the CDR3 is TGTGCCAGCCAGACCTTTAGCGGTGAGGAGACCCAGTACTTC.

The J gene is TRBJ1-2, the V gene TRBV25-1; D unresolved. Germline CDR1 MGHDK, CDR2 SYGVNS. This CDR3 is 15 amino acids long. V dropped 2 bases and J dropped 4 bases, with 14 bases sitting between them. The CDR3 nucleotides read TGTGCCAGCAGTGAAAGGGAGCTCCTCTTCTATGGCTACACCTTC. Amino acids: CASSERELLFYGYTF.

This chain uses TRBV7-2 with TRBJ2-3; the match to TRBD2 covers 7 bases. V shed 0 bases, J shed 0 bases, and the junction held 9 bases outside the gene matches. The CDR3 is 18 residues long. The germline CDR1 and CDR2 sequences are SGHTA and FQGNSA. The CDR3 DNA sequence: TGTGCCAGCAGCTTAGCGCTTTGGCTAGCGGCTAGCACAGATACGCAGTATTTT. It yields the protein CASSLALWLAASTDTQYF.

The V and J genes are TRBV7-9 and TRBJ2-1; TRBD2 agrees at 8 bases. V shed 1 base and J 6 bases; nucleotides not matched to a gene: 8. Germline lookup yields CDR1 SEHNR and CDR2 FQNEAQ (reference sequence). The CDR3 is 16 residues long. This CDR3 is CASSLEAGVSSNEQFF. The CDR3 DNA follows: TGTGCCAGCAGCTTAGAAGCGGGAGTTTCGTCCAATGAGCAGTTCTTC.

CDR3: CSVDFQGGAFF. In DNA form, the CDR3 reads TGCAGCGTTGACTTCCAGGGGGGAGCTTTCTTT. The V gene is TRBV29-1, the J gene TRBJ1-1; 7 bases map to TRBD1. The CDR3 is 11 amino acids. Germline-derived CDR1 and CDR2 are SQVTM and ANQGSEA. J lost 10 bases, V lost 3 bases, and 5 bases had no gene match.

The genes are TRBV5-5 and TRBJ2-5; D is perhaps TRBD2 (6 bases). Germline V gene sequence: CDR1 SGHKS, CDR2 YYEKEE (reference sequence). The CDR3 runs 14 residues. V lost 4 bases to trimming and J lost 5 bases, with 15 bases between them. For the CDR3, the DNA is TGTGCCAGCAGCGACCGGGACTCAGGGGAGACCCAGTACTTC. Translating it yields CASSDRDSGETQYF.

The rearrangement joins TRBV13 to TRBJ2-5; 10 bases are a match to TRBD2. The CDR3 sequence is 15 residues long. Germline-derived CDR1 and CDR2 are PRHDT and FYEKMQ (reference sequence). The V segment lost 5 bases and the J segment 1 base; nucleotides outside the gene matches: 4. In DNA, the CDR3 is TGTGCCAGCAGCGGACGGACTAGCGGCCAAGAGACCCAGTACTTC. Translating it yields CASSGRTSGQETQYF.

V is TRBV11-1 and J is TRBJ2-5; 10 positions match TRBD1. The J call may be mistaken, given a closer DNA end match to TRBJ2-7. Germline-derived CDR1 and CDR2 are SGHAT and FQDESV (reference sequence). The CDR3 spans 15 residues. The CDR3, as DNA: TGTGCCAGCAGCCCGGGTTGGGGACAGGGGTTCGAGCAGTACTTC. This encodes CASSPGWGQGFEQYF.

Concerning this clone: This same CDR3 is encoded by further DNA sequences in the sample. V is TRBV6-6 and J is TRBJ1-1; 7 bases line up with TRBD1. With 0 bases clipped from V and 5 bases from J, the junction kept 3 bases outside the gene matches. The germline gives CDR1 MNHNY, CDR2 SVGAGI (reference sequence). The CDR3 is 14 residues long. The CDR3 DNA is TGTGCCAGCAGTTACTCGACAGGGATTACTGAAGCTTTCTTT. It translates to CASSYSTGITEAFF.

The V call is TRBV11-1, the J call TRBJ2-3; 12 nucleotides match TRBD2. J was trimmed by 5 bases and V by 2 bases; bases with no gene match: 5. Germline V gives CDR1 SGHAT, CDR2 FQDESV (reference sequence). The CDR3 sequence is 16 residues long. The chain's CDR3 is CASSLTSGRRIDTQYF. CDR3 bases: TGTGCCAGCAGCTTAACTAGCGGGAGGAGGATAGATACGCAGTATTTT.

The chain couples TRBV5-1 to TRBJ2-7; TRBD2 is a possible D gene (5 bases). The germline gives CDR1 SGHRS, CDR2 YFSETQ. V lost 1 base and J 4 bases, leaving 12 bases between the germline ends. The CDR3 has 14 residues. DNA for the CDR3: TGCGCCAGCAGCTTGACAGCGGCAAAATACGAGCAGTACTTC. Amino acid sequence: CASSLTAAKYEQYF.

V and J are TRBV6-1 and TRBJ2-5; D is unresolved. CDR1 is MNHNS and CDR2 is SASEGT in the germline V gene. The CDR3 loop spans 16 amino acids. V was trimmed by 3 bases and J by 1 base, leaving 15 bases between them. CDR3 residues: CASSDRSMRLQETQYF. The CDR3 nucleotides are TGTGCCAGCAGTGATCGGTCAATGCGCCTCCAAGAGACCCAGTACTTC.

This sequence joins TRBV18 and TRBJ2-1; tentative D call: TRBD1 (6 bases). Trimming left V 0 bases short and J 8 bases short, with 17 bases between. The CDR3 spans 16 residues. Per germline, CDR1 KGHSH and CDR2 LQKENI. The CDR3 nucleotides read TGTGCCAGCTCACCACCGAGGACAGCCCCCGGCCATGAGCAGTTCTTC. It yields the protein CASSPPRTAPGHEQFF.

This rearrangement joins TRBV18 to TRBJ2-5, with a tentative D call TRBD2 (5 bases). Trimming took 3 bases from V and 4 from J, leaving 15 bases between them. CDR3 length: 15 residues. Germline V lookup: CDR1 KGHSH, CDR2 LQKENI. The CDR3 DNA sequence: TGTGCCAGCTCACCCGAGACCCTGGCGGGAGAGACCCAGTACTTC. Translation: CASSPETLAGETQYF.

CDR3 protein: CASSPPGGDEKLFF. DNA for the CDR3: TGTGCCAGCAGCCCTCCGGGAGGGGATGAAAAACTGTTTTTT. V is TRBV28 and J is TRBJ1-4; possible D gene TRBD1, 5 bases. CDR1 and CDR2 from the germline V gene are MDHEN and SYDVKM. Trimming took off 6 bases at V and 6 bases at J, with 14 bases between the two ends. This CDR3 has 14 residues.

A single count supports this clone. The rearrangement uses TRBV28 and TRBJ2-5; D might be TRBD2 (6 bases). V lost 6 bases, J lost 4 bases, and 15 bases lay in between. The CDR3 consists of 14 residues. The germline V gene has CDR1 MDHEN and CDR2 SYDVKM. This CDR3 reads CASRRRGLGETQYF. Written as DNA, the CDR3 is TGTGCCAGCAGAAGACGGGGGTTGGGAGAGACCCAGTACTTC.

V usage is TRBV6-1 and J usage is TRBJ2-7; D is uncertain. V was clipped by 1 base and J by 0 bases, with 10 bases between them. The CDR3 is made up of 15 amino acids. Germline lookup yields CDR1 MNHNS and CDR2 SASEGT. The CDR3 nucleotides are TGTGCCAGCAGTGAAGGGTTAATCGGCTCCTACGAGCAGTACTTC. Encoded protein: CASSEGLIGSYEQYF.

This clone was recorded once. V and J are TRBV18 and TRBJ2-1, with 8 bases identical to TRBD2. J was trimmed by 7 bases and V by 3 bases; bases with no gene match: 5. This CDR3 comprises 14 residues. The V gene's germline CDR1 is KGHSH and CDR2 LQKENI. CDR3 residues: CASSPGRAGNEQFF. The CDR3 DNA follows: TGTGCCAGCTCACCCGGGAGGGCCGGGAATGAGCAGTTCTTC.